This entry features one TCR beta chain sequence. As yet, its antigen is unknown. The CDR3 consists of 16 residues. V was pared by 3 bases and J by 4 bases, with 17 bases between. Germline CDR1 is LGHNA and CDR2 is YNFKEQ. In the authors' methods: Junction-only sequences without quality scores came from ImmunoSEQ, so filtering differed. Some clones are missing from TCRdb's copy, which holds only in-frame ones; the method was immunoSEQ multiplex PCR. The D gene and trimming were derived from the DNA, and the V and J assignments and clone size from that table. The data show about 690,000 clones, with roughly 91% seen just once and 34% held by the top ten. This sample was taken from a study of shared clonotypes between healthy human individuals. Regarding the study as a whole: A generally larger estimated richness was seen in naive subsets than in memory subsets.

This TCR came from a young man in good health. Some clones in this sample may be carry-over from other donors' samples. The chain has TRBV4-2 and TRBJ2-3; D not certain. Sequenced sample: memory CD8+ T cells from PBMCs. Subset reported: CD45RO+ cells pooled with CCR7-negative TemRA cells. The CDR3 spells CASSQAVGGDADTQYF. The CDR3 coding sequence is TGTGCCAGCAGCCAGGCCGTAGGTGGCGACGCAGATACGCAGTATTTT.